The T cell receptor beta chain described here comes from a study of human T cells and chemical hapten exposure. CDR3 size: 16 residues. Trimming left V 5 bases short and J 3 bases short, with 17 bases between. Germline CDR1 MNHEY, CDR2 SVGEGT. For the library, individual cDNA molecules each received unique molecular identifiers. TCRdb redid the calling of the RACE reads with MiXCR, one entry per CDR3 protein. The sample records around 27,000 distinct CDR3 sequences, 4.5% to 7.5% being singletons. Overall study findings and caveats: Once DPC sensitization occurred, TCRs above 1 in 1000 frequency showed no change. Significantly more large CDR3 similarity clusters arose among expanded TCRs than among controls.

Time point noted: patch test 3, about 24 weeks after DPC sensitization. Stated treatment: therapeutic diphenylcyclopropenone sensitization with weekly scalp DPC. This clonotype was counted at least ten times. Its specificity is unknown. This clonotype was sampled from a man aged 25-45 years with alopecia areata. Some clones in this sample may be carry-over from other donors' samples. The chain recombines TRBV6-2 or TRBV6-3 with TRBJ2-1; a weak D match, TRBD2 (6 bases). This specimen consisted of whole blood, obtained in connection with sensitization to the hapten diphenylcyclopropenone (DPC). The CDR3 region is CASSPTGRGYYNEQFF. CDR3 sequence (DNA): TGTGCCAGCAGTCCTACCGGGCGGGGATACTACAATGAGCAGTTCTTC.